The TCR beta chain described here comes from a study of T-cell reconstitution after alpha-beta-depleted transplantation in children. By frequency in the sample, this clonotype is medium-sized. The antigen is undetermined. V lost 4 bases to trimming and J lost 4 bases; unmatched junction nucleotides: 13. CDR1 and CDR2 (germline): SGHTA, FQGNSA. CDR3 length: 16 residues. This sample's TCRbeta library carried unique molecular identifier barcodes. TCRdb itself ran the PCR reads through MiXCR, one entry per CDR3 protein. Here the sample spans fewer than 7,000 distinct CDR3 sequences, roughly 14% being singletons. Study-level points and caveats: The study reportedly traced alpha-beta T cells about two months after transplant to several hundred expanded graft clones. T-cell counts and diversity at one year following transplant were attributed mainly to newly produced T cells.

The input for sequencing was PBMCs, taken before TCRalphabeta/CD19-depleted stem cell transplant. V and J are TRBV7-2 and TRBJ2-7, with 7 bases aligning to TRBD2. The sequence was obtained from a boy under 18 with acute lymphoblastic leukemia, due to receive a stem cell transplant. CDR3 bases: TGTGCCAGCAGCTCGGGGTGGGCGGGAGCGGAGTACGAGCAGTACTTC. Its protein is CASSSGWAGAEYEQYF.